Below are 22 T cell receptor beta chains sequenced from a single sample in a study of OX40 agonist ivuxolimab in advanced cancers. The assay was immunoSEQ multiplex PCR, and TCRdb's table has in-frame clones only and misses some. The sample has just over 90,000 clones; 90% to 95% are singletons. The material sequenced was CD4+ or CD8+ T cells sorted from blood, taken in a trial of the OX40 agonist ivuxolimab. The receptors come from an adult with an advanced solid tumor such as melanoma, head and neck, liver or kidney cancer.

The rearrangement joins TRBV6-1 to TRBJ2-1, with a weak D call TRBD2 (6 bases). Trimming stripped 4 bases from V and 6 bases from J, with 7 bases between. Germline V gives CDR1 MNHNS, CDR2 SASEGT. The CDR3 has 12 amino acids. The chain's CDR3 is CASSGRVNEQFF. In DNA form, the CDR3 reads TGTGCCAGCAGTGGGAGGGTCAATGAGCAGTTCTTC.

This clone was seen more than once but under ten times. The chain uses TRBV15 and TRBJ2-7; the match to TRBD1 covers 7 bases. Germline values: CDR1 LNHNV, CDR2 YYDKDF (reference sequence). CDR3 length: 14 amino acids. V gave up 4 bases and J gave up 0 bases; unmatched junction bases: 3. The CDR3 loop reads CATSKRQGSYEQYF. CDR3 nucleotide sequence: TGTGCCACCAGCAAACGACAGGGCTCCTACGAGCAGTACTTC.

The J gene is TRBJ2-3, the V gene TRBV27; D not resolved. V gave up 3 bases and J gave up 6 bases, with 22 bases separating them. The CDR3 runs 17 residues. Germline V CDR1 and CDR2: MNHEY, SMNVEV (reference sequence). The CDR3 is CASSFSPIPSPRDTQYF. The CDR3 DNA sequence: TGTGCCAGCAGTTTCTCCCCCATCCCTTCTCCAAGGGATACGCAGTATTTT.

The V and J genes are TRBV27 and TRBJ2-1; D may match TRBD1 or TRBD2 (5 bases each). This CDR3 contains 13 residues. Per the germline V gene, CDR1 is MNHEY and CDR2 is SMNVEV (reference sequence). Deletions cut 3 bases from V and 10 bases from J, with 13 bases between. Here the CDR3 DNA reads TGTGCCAGCAGTTTGGGGGTGGGGCGCGAGCAGTTCTTC. As protein: CASSLGVGREQFF.

The chain couples TRBV6-6 to TRBJ2-2; D remains unclear. CDR1 is MNHNY, CDR2 SVGAGI, per germline (reference sequence). The CDR3 has 13 residues. V lost 5 bases and J lost 8, with 12 bases in between. CDR3 amino acids: CASSPDGSGELFF. The CDR3 region has the DNA TGTGCCAGCAGTCCCGACGGATCTGGGGAGCTGTTTTTT.

The V call is TRBV6-1, the J call TRBJ2-5, with a weak D call TRBD2 (7 bases). The germline V and J ends were trimmed by 8 bases and 5 bases, with 12 bases remaining between them. The CDR3 extends over 12 amino acids. In germline, CDR1 is MNHNS, CDR2 SASEGT. This CDR3 reads CASWGGLETQYF. CDR3 sequence (DNA): TGTGCCAGCTGGGGGGGGCTGGAGACCCAGTACTTC.

This chain joins TRBV11-3 and TRBJ2-4, with 11 bases lining up with TRBD2. The ends lost 2 bases at V and 3 bases at J; junction bases unmatched: 6. CDR3 size: 17 residues. Germline-derived CDR1 and CDR2 are SGHNT and YENEEA. This CDR3 is CASSLNRGLAVKNIQYF. CDR3 DNA: TGTGCCAGCAGCTTAAACAGGGGACTAGCGGTCAAAAACATTCAGTACTTC.

As DNA, the CDR3 is TGTGCCAGCAGGAGCGGGGGGAACAATGAGCAGTTCTTC. This gives the protein CASRSGGNNEQFF. This chain uses TRBV6-5 with TRBJ2-1, with 9 bases identical to TRBD2. This CDR3 contains 13 residues. J gave up 5 bases and V 6 bases, and 2 bases lay outside the gene matches. Germline V lookup: CDR1 MNHEY, CDR2 SVGAGI.

The chain is built from TRBV7-6 and TRBJ2-2, with TRBD1 matching over 10 bases. Trimming removed 1 base from V and 1 base from J; junction bases left unmatched: 6. This CDR3 has 18 residues. Germline V gene data show CDR1 as SGHVS and CDR2 as FNYEAQ. The chain's CDR3 is CASSLGSGTGENTGELFF. The CDR3 DNA reads as TGTGCCAGCAGCTTAGGTTCAGGGACAGGGGAGAACACCGGGGAGCTGTTTTTT. The full variable domain, completed using reference TRBV7-6 and TRBJ2-2, is GAGVSQSPRYKVTKRGQDVALRCDPISGHVSLYWYRQALGQGPEFLTYFNYEAQQDKSGLPNDRFSAERPEGSISTLTIQRTEQRDSAMYRCASSLGSGTGENTGELFFGEGSRLTVL.

The CDR3 region is CAMRAGTEAFF. Written as DNA, the CDR3 is TGTGCCATGAGGGCAGGGACTGAAGCTTTCTTT. The rearrangement joins TRBV6-6 to TRBJ1-1, with a weak D call TRBD1 (5 bases). The CDR3 covers 11 residues. V lost 10 bases and J 5 bases, leaving 11 bases between the germline ends. Per germline, CDR1 MNHNY and CDR2 SVGAGI (reference sequence).

V gene TRBV19 combines with J gene TRBJ1-2; 7 positions agree with TRBD1. Germline V lookup: CDR1 LNHDA, CDR2 SQIVND (reference sequence). V trimming: 4 bases; J trimming: 4 bases; junction bases outside the gene matches: 9. The CDR3 is 15 residues long. The CDR3 region is CASSTARQGPYGYTF. In DNA, the CDR3 is TGTGCCAGTAGTACAGCCAGACAGGGACCCTATGGCTACACCTTC.

V usage is TRBV5-1 and J usage is TRBJ2-1; TRBD2 matches at 7 bases. Germline CDR1 reads SGHRS; CDR2 reads YFSETQ. This CDR3 is built from 15 residues. V was pared by 4 bases and J by 2 bases, with 6 bases of the junction left unmatched. The CDR3 loop reads CASSLERGAYNEQFF. The CDR3 nucleotides read TGCGCCAGCAGCCTCGAGCGGGGTGCCTACAATGAGCAGTTCTTC.

The chain links TRBV4-1 to TRBJ2-2; D gene unclear. CDR3 size: 16 residues. The germline V and J ends were trimmed by 0 bases and 4 bases, with 12 bases remaining between them. Germline CDR1 is MGHRA and CDR2 is YSYEKL. The CDR3 is CASSQDQYSFTGELFF. The CDR3 DNA reads as TGCGCCAGCAGCCAAGATCAGTACAGTTTCACCGGGGAGCTGTTTTTT.

This chain uses TRBV4-1 with TRBJ1-4, with 7 bases lining up with TRBD1. The junction had 6 bases not matched to a gene; V was cut back by 0 bases and J by 5 bases. The CDR3 length is 16 residues. Germline V lookup: CDR1 MGHRA, CDR2 YSYEKL. The CDR3 DNA reads as TGCGCCAGCAGCCAAGAGTCCAGGGGGTGGAATGAAAAACTGTTTTTT. Its translation: CASSQESRGWNEKLFF.

In DNA, the CDR3 is TGTGCCAGCAGTTTATCCTCCGAATCGACTAGCGGGCGGTCCTACGAGCAGTACTTC. Its protein is CASSLSSESTSGRSYEQYF. The J gene is TRBJ2-5, the V gene TRBV27, with TRBD2 identical over 10 bases. The end of the DNA is better explained by TRBJ2-7, so the J call may be wrong. Germline V gene lookup returns CDR1 MNHEY and CDR2 SMNVEV (reference sequence). The CDR3 consists of 19 residues.

The chain is built from TRBV27 and TRBJ1-3; tentative D call: TRBD1 (6 bases). Germline CDR1 MNHEY, CDR2 SMNVEV (reference sequence). The CDR3 consists of 16 residues. V was clipped by 3 bases and J by 0 bases, with 12 bases between them. The DNA of the CDR3 is TGTGCCAGCAGTTTGGGGACACCGAGCTCTGGAAACACCATATATTTT. Protein: CASSLGTPSSGNTIYF.

In this sample, this clone turned up once. The gene calls are TRBV19 and TRBJ1-4, with 7 bases that match TRBD1. CDR3 size: 15 residues. The V and J ends lost 3 bases and 8 bases, in that order; junction bases with no gene match: 9. The germline V gene encodes CDR1 LNHDA and CDR2 SQIVND (reference sequence). The CDR3 reads CASSIYGTEGEKLFF. The CDR3 nucleotides are TGTGCCAGTAGTATTTATGGGACAGAGGGGGAAAAACTGTTTTTT.

The rearrangement joins TRBV20-1 to TRBJ1-1; no clear D. Trimming stripped 2 bases from V and 8 bases from J, with 6 bases between. The CDR3 loop spans 10 amino acids. Germline CDR1 reads DFQATT; CDR2 reads SNEGSKA (reference sequence). The CDR3: CSARSVEAFF. CDR3 in DNA: TGCAGTGCTAGATCGGTCGAAGCTTTCTTT.

The chain combines TRBV27 with TRBJ2-7; weak D call: TRBD1 (6 bases). The germline gives CDR1 MNHEY, CDR2 SMNVEV (reference sequence). V was trimmed by 6 bases and J by 9 bases, leaving 15 bases between them. CDR3 length: 12 amino acids. The CDR3 is CASSTTGFVQYF. CDR3 DNA: TGTGCCAGCAGCACTACAGGGTTTGTGCAGTACTTC.

The chain recombines TRBV7-9 with TRBJ2-1; 8 bases line up with TRBD2. The CDR3 runs 17 residues. V lost 2 bases, J lost 6 bases, and 12 bases stayed unmatched. CDR1 SEHNR and CDR2 FQNEAQ come from the germline V gene (reference sequence). The CDR3 loop reads CASSLPITLAGTNEQFF. In DNA, the CDR3 is TGTGCCAGCAGCTTACCCATTACCTTAGCGGGAACCAATGAGCAGTTCTTC.

This clone came up once. The chain couples TRBV11-3 to TRBJ1-1; no clear D. Germline-derived CDR1 and CDR2 are SGHNT and YENEEA. V lost 3 bases, J lost 1 base, and 3 bases lay in between. The CDR3 totals 12 residues. CDR3 amino acids: CASSFANTEAFF. The CDR3 region has the DNA TGTGCCAGCAGCTTTGCGAACACTGAAGCTTTCTTT.

This clone has more than one count but fewer than ten. This chain links TRBV27 with TRBJ1-6; the D is unclear. With 9 bases removed from V and 9 bases from J, the gap between germline ends came to 9 bases. The CDR3 extends over 11 amino acids. Looked up from germline, CDR1 is MNHEY and CDR2 is SMNVEV (reference sequence). This chain's CDR3 is CASGWGSPLHF. As DNA, the CDR3 is TGTGCCAGTGGGTGGGGTTCACCCCTCCACTTT.